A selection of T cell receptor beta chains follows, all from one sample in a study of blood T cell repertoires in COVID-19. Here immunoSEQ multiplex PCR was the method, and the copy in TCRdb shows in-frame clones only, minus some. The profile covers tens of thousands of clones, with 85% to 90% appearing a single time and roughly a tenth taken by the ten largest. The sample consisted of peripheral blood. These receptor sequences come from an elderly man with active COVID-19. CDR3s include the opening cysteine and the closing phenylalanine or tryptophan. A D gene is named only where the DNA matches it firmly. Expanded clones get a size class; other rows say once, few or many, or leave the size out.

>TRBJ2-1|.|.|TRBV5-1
TGCGCCAGCTATAGCGTCCCGAGCTCCTACAATGAGCAGTTCTTC
CASYSVPSSYNEQFF
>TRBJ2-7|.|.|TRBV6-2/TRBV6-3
TGTGCCAGCAGTTCCCCGCGACTATGGGAGCAGTACTTC
CASSSPRLWEQYF
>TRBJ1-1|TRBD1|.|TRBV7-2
TGTGCCAGCAGCTCCGGGACAGTTATGAACACTGAAGCTTTCTTT
CASSSGTVMNTEAFF
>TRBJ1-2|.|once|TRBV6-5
TGTGCCAGCTTAGACAGCCTTAACTATGGCTACACCTTC
CASLDSLNYGYTF
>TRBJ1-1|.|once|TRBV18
TGTGCCAGCTCAGGGGGAGGATTTGAAGCTTTCTTT
CASSGGGFEAFF
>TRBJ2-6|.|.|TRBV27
TGTGCCAGCAGTCGTCAGGGGTCTGGGGCCAACGTCCTGACTTTC
CASSRQGSGANVLTF
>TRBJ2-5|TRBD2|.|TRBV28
TGTGCCAGCAGTCTAGCGGGAGGGGCGGAGACCCAGTACTTC
CASSLAGGAETQYF
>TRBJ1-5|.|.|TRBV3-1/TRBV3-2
TGTGCCAGCCCCAGGGGTCGTAAGCATCAGCCCCAGCATTTT
CASPRGRKHQPQHF
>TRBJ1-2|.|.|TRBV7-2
TGTGCCAGCAGCTTAGGGTTAGGGGTAATTTATGGCTACACCTTC
CASSLGLGVIYGYTF
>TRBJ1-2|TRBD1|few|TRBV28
TGTGCCAGCAGCAGACAGGGGGCGGGAGGCTACACCTTC
CASSRQGAGGYTF
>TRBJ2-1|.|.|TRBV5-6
TGTGCCAGCAGCTTTTTGAGCGCGGGCCTCTACAATGAGCAGTTCTTC
CASSFLSAGLYNEQFF
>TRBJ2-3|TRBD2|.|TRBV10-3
TGTGCCATCAGTGAAGCTAGCGGGGGGGCCACAGATACGCAGTATTTT
CAISEASGGATDTQYF
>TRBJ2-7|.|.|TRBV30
TGTGCCTGGAGTGAGGGCGGGGCCTCCTACGAGCAGTACTTC
CAWSEGGASYEQYF
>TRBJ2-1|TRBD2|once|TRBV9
TGTGCCAGCAGCGTAAGCGGGATCTCCTACAATGAGCAGTTCTTC
CASSVSGISYNEQFF
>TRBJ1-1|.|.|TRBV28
TGTGCCAGCAGGTTACAGATTTCCGAATATGCTTTCTTT
CASRLQISEYAFF
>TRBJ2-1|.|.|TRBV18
TGTGCCAGCTCACCCCAACAGGGCATCAATGAGCAGTTCTTC
CASSPQQGINEQFF
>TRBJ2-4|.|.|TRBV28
TGTGCCAGCAGCCCATTGACAGCTTTGAACATTCAGTACTTC
CASSPLTALNIQYF
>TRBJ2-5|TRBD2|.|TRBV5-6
TGTGCCAGCAGCACGGAAACTAGCGGGAGGGTCCAAGAGACCCAGTACTTC
CASSTETSGRVQETQYF
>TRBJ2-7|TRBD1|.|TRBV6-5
TGTGCCAGCACGGGACAGAACTCCTACGAGCAGTACTTC
CASTGQNSYEQYF
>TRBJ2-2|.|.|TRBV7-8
TGTGCCAGCAGCTTAGGAGCGGCCGGGGAGCTGTTTTTT
CASSLGAAGELFF
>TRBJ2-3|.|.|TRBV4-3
TGCGCCAGCAGTATAGCGGTGTCGAGTGATACGCAGTATTTT
CASSIAVSSDTQYF
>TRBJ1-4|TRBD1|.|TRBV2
TGTGCCAGCAGCCCGGACAGGGCGGCAACTAATGAAAAACTGTTTTTT
CASSPDRAATNEKLFF
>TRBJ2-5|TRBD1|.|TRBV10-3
TGTGCCGCCATGGGACAGGCGGGAGAGACCCAGTACTTC
CAAMGQAGETQYF
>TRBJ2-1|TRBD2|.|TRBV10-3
TGTGCCATCAGTGCTACTAGCGGGGCGTTCTTC
CAISATSGAFF
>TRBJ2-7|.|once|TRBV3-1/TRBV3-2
TGCGCCAGCAGCCAATCGATGAGCGGAAACTACGAGCAGTACTTC
CASSQSMSGNYEQYF